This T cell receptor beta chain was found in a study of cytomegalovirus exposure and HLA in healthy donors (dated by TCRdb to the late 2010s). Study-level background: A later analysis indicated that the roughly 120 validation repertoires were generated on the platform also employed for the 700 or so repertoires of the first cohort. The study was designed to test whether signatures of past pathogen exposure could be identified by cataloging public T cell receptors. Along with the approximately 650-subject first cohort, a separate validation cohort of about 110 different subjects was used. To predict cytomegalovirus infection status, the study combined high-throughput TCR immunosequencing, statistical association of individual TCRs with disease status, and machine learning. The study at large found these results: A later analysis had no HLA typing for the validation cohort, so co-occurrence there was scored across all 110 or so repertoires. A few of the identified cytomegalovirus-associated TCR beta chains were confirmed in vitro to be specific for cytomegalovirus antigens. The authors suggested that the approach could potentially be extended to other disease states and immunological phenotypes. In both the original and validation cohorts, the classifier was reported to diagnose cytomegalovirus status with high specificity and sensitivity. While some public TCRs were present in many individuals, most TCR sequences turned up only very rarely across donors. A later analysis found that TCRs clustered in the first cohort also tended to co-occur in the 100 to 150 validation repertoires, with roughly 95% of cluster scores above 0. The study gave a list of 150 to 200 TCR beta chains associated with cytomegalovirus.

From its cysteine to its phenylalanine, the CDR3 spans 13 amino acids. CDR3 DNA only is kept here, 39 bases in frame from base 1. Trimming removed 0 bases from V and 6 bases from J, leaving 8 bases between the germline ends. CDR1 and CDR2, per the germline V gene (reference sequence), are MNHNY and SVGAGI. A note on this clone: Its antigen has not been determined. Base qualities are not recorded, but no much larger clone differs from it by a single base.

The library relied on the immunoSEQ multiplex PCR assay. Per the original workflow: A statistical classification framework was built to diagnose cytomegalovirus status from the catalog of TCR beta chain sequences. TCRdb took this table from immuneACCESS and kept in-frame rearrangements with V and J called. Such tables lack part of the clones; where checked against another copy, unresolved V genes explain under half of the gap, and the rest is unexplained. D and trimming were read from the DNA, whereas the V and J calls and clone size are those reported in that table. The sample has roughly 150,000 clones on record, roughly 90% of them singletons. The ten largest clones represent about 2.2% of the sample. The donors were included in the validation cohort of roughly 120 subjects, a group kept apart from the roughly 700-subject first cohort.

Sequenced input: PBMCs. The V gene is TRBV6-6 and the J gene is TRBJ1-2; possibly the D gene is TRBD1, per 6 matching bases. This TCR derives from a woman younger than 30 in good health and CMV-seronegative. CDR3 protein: CASSYSPGDGYTF. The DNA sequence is TGTGCCAGCAGTTACTCCCCAGGGGATGGCTACACCTTC.